Presented here are 29 T cell receptor beta chains from one specimen sequenced in a study of T-cell reconstitution after alpha-beta-depleted transplantation in children (dated by TCRdb to 2016 to 2017). Libraries were built with PCR. TCRdb names Illumina HiSeq 2500 as the instrument used. To normalize quantification of the TCRbeta repertoire, the TCR libraries were built with molecular barcoding that relied on unique molecular identifiers. TCRdb trimmed the raw reads at Q25, called clones with MiXCR and kept productive beta chains. Rows with one shared CDR3 protein collapse into an entry with the most common genes and DNA. Present in this sample are some 640,000 distinct CDR3 sequences, approximately 15% of which were seen just once. The ten largest clones capture approximately 1.1% of the sample. The sequencing used PBMCs from the stem cell graft donor, collected from the stem cell graft. The receptors shown here come from a human donor who donated a stem cell graft to a child with acute myeloid leukemia.

This clonotype was counted many times. This chain links TRBV29-1 with TRBJ2-1; 10 bases agree with TRBD2. Germline values: CDR1 SQVTM, CDR2 ANQGSEA. V shed 4 bases, J shed 5 bases, and the junction held 8 bases outside the gene matches. The CDR3 has 15 amino acids. This chain's CDR3 is CSVAASGGPHNEQFF. CDR3 in DNA: TGCAGCGTTGCAGCTAGCGGGGGCCCCCACAATGAGCAGTTCTTC.

V is TRBV10-3 and J is TRBJ1-2, with 8 bases identical to TRBD1. The CDR3 sequence is 16 residues long. J lost 7 bases, V lost 3 bases, and 13 bases had no gene match. Germline CDR1 and CDR2: ENHRY and SYGVKD. This chain's CDR3 is CAISDATTGTGFGYTF. The CDR3 DNA follows: TGTGCCATCAGTGATGCTACCACCGGGACAGGATTTGGCTACACCTTC.

The CDR3 region is CASSVAGQGIGNTIYF. CDR3 bases: TGTGCCAGCAGCGTGGCGGGACAGGGGATCGGAAACACCATATATTTT. J is TRBJ1-3 and V is TRBV9; the match to TRBD1 covers 10 bases. This CDR3 has 16 amino acids. CDR1 and CDR2 (germline): SGDLS, YYNGEE. V dropped 2 bases and J dropped 4; count of bases not matched to a gene: 6.

This clonotype was observed at least ten times. V and J are TRBV6-5 and TRBJ2-3; no clear D gene. This CDR3 has 15 amino acids. Germline values: CDR1 MNHEY, CDR2 SVGAGI. The V gene lost 2 bases and the J gene lost 2 bases, with 11 bases spanning the gap. CDR3 bases: TGTGCCAGCAGTTACGAAGGCAGCTTCACAGATACGCAGTATTTT. This encodes CASSYEGSFTDTQYF.

This clonotype was observed a few times. The rearrangement links TRBV29-1 to TRBJ2-3; 10 positions match TRBD1. The J segment lost 2 bases and the V segment lost 4 bases, leaving 6 bases of the junction unmatched. Germline lookup yields CDR1 SQVTM and CDR2 ANQGSEA. This CDR3 has 15 amino acids. The CDR3 DNA reads TGCAGCGTTGCGAAGACAGGGGGCTACACAGATACGCAGTATTTT. This translates into CSVAKTGGYTDTQYF.

The chain combines TRBV4-2 with TRBJ2-1; 16 bases align to TRBD2. V was clipped by 1 base and J by 8 bases; unmatched bases: 11. Germline CDR1 reads LGHNA; CDR2 reads YNFKEQ. The CDR3 is 19 amino acids. The chain's CDR3 is CASSQARETGLAGGYEQFF. CDR3 in DNA: TGTGCCAGCAGCCAAGCCCGGGAGACGGGACTAGCGGGGGGGTATGAGCAGTTCTTC.

The chain carries TRBV29-1 and TRBJ1-2; a possible D gene is TRBD1 (6 bases). The CDR3 is 11 residues long. The V gene's germline CDR1 is SQVTM and CDR2 ANQGSEA. Trimming shortened V by 7 bases and J by 6 bases, and 12 bases separated the two germline ends. The CDR3, as DNA: TGCAGCGCTGTACAGGGAAATGGCTACACCTTC. As protein: CSAVQGNGYTF.

This clonotype was recorded at least ten times. The chain joins TRBV5-6 to TRBJ2-5; the match to TRBD1 covers 7 bases. After removal of 6 bases from V and 5 bases from J, the junction contained 7 bases not matched to a gene. The germline gives CDR1 SGHDT, CDR2 YYEEEE. The CDR3 extends over 13 amino acids. The CDR3 bases are TGTGCCAGCACCGCGGACAGGCGGGAGACCCAGTACTTC. It yields the protein CASTADRRETQYF.

J is TRBJ2-3 and V is TRBV30, with D maybe TRBD2 (6 bases). V lost 0 bases, J lost 5 bases, and 9 bases lay in between. This CDR3 spans 13 amino acids. Germline V gene lookup returns CDR1 GTSNPN and CDR2 SVGIG (reference sequence). CDR3 nucleotide sequence: TGTGCCTGGAGTGTACGGGGGATAGATACGCAGTATTTT. Protein: CAWSVRGIDTQYF. Supplemented by reference TRBV30 and TRBJ2-3, the full variable domain reads SQTIHQWPATLVQPVGSPLSLECTVEGTSNPNLYWYRQAAGRGLQLLFYSVGIGQISSEVPQNLSASRPQDRQFILSSKKLLLSDSGFYLCAWSVRGIDTQYFGPGTRLTVL.

This clonotype has more than one count but fewer than ten. The rearrangement links TRBV6-2 or TRBV6-3 to TRBJ2-7; perhaps TRBD1 as D (6 bases). The V gene lost 4 bases and the J gene lost 0 bases, with 13 bases spanning the gap. Germline assignment: CDR1 MNHEY and CDR2 SVGEGT. CDR3 length: 15 residues. CDR3 loop: CASSSGTRASYEQYF. CDR3 bases: TGTGCCAGCAGTTCCGGGACAAGGGCCTCCTACGAGCAGTACTTC.

This clonotype was recorded a few times. The chain is built from TRBV5-1 and TRBJ1-2; no definite D call. The V end was cut by 6 bases, the J end by 8 bases, with 17 bases between. This CDR3 spans 13 amino acids. The germline V gene has CDR1 SGHRS and CDR2 YFSETQ. CDR3 amino acids: CASTPLGSGGYTF. The CDR3 DNA follows: TGCGCCAGCACCCCCTTGGGGTCCGGCGGCTACACCTTC.

This chain joins TRBV11-3 and TRBJ2-7, with 7 bases fitting TRBD1. CDR3 length: 16 amino acids. The V gene's germline CDR1 is SGHNT and CDR2 YENEEA. Trimming cost V 5 bases and J 3 bases; bases outside gene matches: 13. CDR3 DNA: TGTGCCAGCAGCGTGGGACAGCCAGGGGTCGGCTACGAGCAGTACTTC. Translation: CASSVGQPGVGYEQYF. The full variable domain, its missing parts supplied by reference TRBV11-3 and TRBJ2-7, is EAGVVQSPRYKIIEKKQPVAFWCNPISGHNTLYWYLQNLGQGPELLIRYENEEAVDDSQLPKDRFSAERLKGVDSTLKIQPAELGDSAVYLCASSVGQPGVGYEQYFGPGTRLTVT.

The gene calls are TRBV20-1 and TRBJ2-3; D is uncertain. There are 13 residues in the CDR3. Germline V gives CDR1 DFQATT, CDR2 SNEGSKA (reference sequence). The ends were cut back, 1 base at V and 8 bases at J, with 13 bases in the middle. Here the CDR3 reads CSARVRAGPTQYF. DNA for the CDR3: TGCAGTGCTAGAGTAAGGGCCGGCCCTACGCAGTATTTT.

Many counts were recorded for this clonotype. The V gene is TRBV12-3 or TRBV12-4, the J gene TRBJ1-6, with D possibly matching TRBD1 (6 bases). The CDR3 has 15 amino acids. Deletions cut 5 bases from V and 5 bases from J, with 13 bases between. In DNA, the CDR3 is TGTGCCAGCAGTATCGGACAGATTAATAATTCACCCCTCCACTTT. It translates to CASSIGQINNSPLHF.

This CDR3 reads CASNRWGRVENEQFF. Here the CDR3 DNA reads TGTGCCTCCAACCGATGGGGAAGGGTTGAAAATGAGCAGTTCTTC. The V call is TRBV7-8, the J call TRBJ2-1; D call uncertain. The CDR3 is made up of 15 amino acids. V was cut by 11 bases and J by 7 bases, with 24 bases left in between. In germline, CDR1 is SGHVS, CDR2 FQNEAQ. Using reference TRBV7-8 and TRBJ2-1 for the parts outside the CDR3, the full variable domain is GAGVSQSPRYKVAKRGQDVALRCDPISGHVSLFWYQQALGQGPEFLTYFQNEAQLDKSGLPSDRFFAERPEGSVSTLKIQRTQQEDSAVYLCASNRWGRVENEQFFGPGTRLTVL.

This clonotype was observed many times. V usage is TRBV29-1 and J usage is TRBJ1-5, with D unclear. The germline V and J ends were trimmed by 4 bases and 6 bases, with 13 bases remaining between them. Germline V gives CDR1 SQVTM, CDR2 ANQGSEA. The CDR3 covers 13 residues. The CDR3 here is CSVGAAAGQPQHF. CDR3 sequence (DNA): TGCAGCGTTGGAGCGGCAGCCGGTCAGCCCCAGCATTTT.

The chain combines TRBV6-2 or TRBV6-3 with TRBJ1-5; D gene unclear. V shed 0 bases and J shed 4 bases, with 7 bases lying between them. The germline V gene has CDR1 MNHEY and CDR2 SVGEGT. This CDR3 is built from 14 residues. This CDR3 is CASSYSWRNQPQHF. The CDR3 DNA reads TGTGCCAGCAGTTACTCGTGGCGGAATCAGCCCCAGCATTTT.

Note on this clonotype: A read error may explain this, as a much larger clone is one base away. The chain is built from TRBV4-2 and TRBJ2-5; D is perhaps TRBD2 (5 bases). Germline CDR1 is LGHNA and CDR2 is YNFKEQ. The CDR3 sequence is 13 residues long. V lost 4 bases to trimming and J lost 14 bases, with 20 bases between them. The CDR3 DNA reads TGTGCCAGCAGCCGAGATCTGAGGAAGGACTCCTACTTC. Protein sequence: CASSRDLRKDSYF.

This clonotype turned up a few times. The chain combines TRBV20-1 with TRBJ2-3, with a weak D call TRBD2 (5 bases). This CDR3 has 14 amino acids. Trimming cost V 5 bases and J 4 bases, with 16 bases left between them. CDR1 DFQATT and CDR2 SNEGSKA come from the germline V gene (reference sequence). The CDR3 spells CSASEPIAPDTQYF. The CDR3 DNA reads as TGCAGTGCTTCTGAACCCATAGCGCCAGATACGCAGTATTTT.

In this sample, this clonotype turned up a few times. The V call is TRBV12-3 or TRBV12-4, the J call TRBJ2-7; TRBD2 is a possible D gene (5 bases). V was cut by 5 bases and J by 6 bases, with 14 bases left in between. The CDR3 totals 13 residues. In nucleotides, the CDR3 is TGTGCCAGCAGTGGGAGCAGTTTCGGCGAGCAGTACTTC. Translating it yields CASSGSSFGEQYF.

The V and J genes are TRBV20-1 and TRBJ2-2, with TRBD1 matching over 7 bases. CDR3 length: 15 amino acids. Germline V gene data show CDR1 as DFQATT and CDR2 as SNEGSKA (reference sequence). The V and J ends lost 5 bases and 2 bases, in that order; junction bases with no gene match: 8. This CDR3 reads CSAPRAGGNTGELFF. The CDR3 DNA sequence: TGCAGTGCTCCCCGCGCAGGGGGAAACACCGGGGAGCTGTTTTTT.

This clonotype was observed at least ten times. The rearrangement uses TRBV29-1 and TRBJ1-1, with 9 bases aligning to TRBD1. Germline V lookup: CDR1 SQVTM, CDR2 ANQGSEA. V lost 7 bases to trimming and J lost 8 bases; unmatched junction nucleotides: 8. There are 12 residues in the CDR3. The CDR3 spells CSALQGASEAFF. In DNA, the CDR3 is TGCAGCGCTTTACAGGGGGCCAGCGAAGCTTTCTTT.

This clonotype turned up a few times. The rearrangement joins TRBV5-5 to TRBJ1-1; 7 bases agree with TRBD1. The V segment lost 5 bases and the J segment 4 bases; nucleotides outside the gene matches: 14. CDR3 length: 16 amino acids. Germline assignment: CDR1 SGHKS and CDR2 YYEKEE (reference sequence). This CDR3 is CASSSRLDREITEAFF. Here the CDR3 DNA reads TGTGCCAGCAGTTCTCGACTTGACAGGGAGATCACTGAAGCTTTCTTT.

There are many counts of this clonotype. The rearrangement links TRBV12-3 or TRBV12-4 to TRBJ1-1, with 7 bases matching TRBD1. V lost 3 bases and J lost 4; bases outside the gene matches: 5. CDR3 length: 14 residues. CDR3 coding DNA: TGTGCCAGCAGTTTCGCGCAGGGGGGCACTGAAGCTTTCTTT. It encodes CASSFAQGGTEAFF.

This clonotype was found many times. The rearrangement joins TRBV9 to TRBJ1-1; tentatively, D is TRBD1 (5 bases). Germline CDR1 and CDR2: SGDLS and YYNGEE. The CDR3 spans 16 residues. Trimming stripped 4 bases from V and 4 bases from J, with 20 bases between. CDR3 nucleotides: TGTGCCAGCAGCCCAACCAGGGACGCCGGTGGCACTGAAGCTTTCTTT. Translating it yields CASSPTRDAGGTEAFF.

This clonotype has a count of ten or more. This chain joins TRBV20-1 and TRBJ2-7; possible D gene TRBD2, 5 bases. This CDR3 spans 13 amino acids. Germline CDR1 is DFQATT and CDR2 is SNEGSKA (reference sequence). Deletions cut 0 bases from V and 9 bases from J, with 15 bases between. For the CDR3, the DNA is TGCAGTGCTAGAGATCGGACTCCCCCGAGGCAGTACTTC. Translating it yields CSARDRTPPRQYF.

This clonotype was seen repeatedly, ten times or more. The V gene is TRBV6-5, the J gene TRBJ1-1, with 8 bases that match TRBD1. The CDR3 is made up of 15 amino acids. Germline V gives CDR1 MNHEY, CDR2 SVGAGI. The V and J ends lost 4 bases and 4 bases, in that order; junction bases with no gene match: 8. This CDR3 reads CASSSDRGGGTEAFF. The CDR3 DNA reads as TGTGCCAGCAGTTCCGACAGGGGCGGCGGCACTGAAGCTTTCTTT.

This clonotype came up a few times. The chain carries TRBV15 and TRBJ2-7; 7 positions match TRBD1. Germline CDR1 and CDR2: LNHNV and YYDKDF (reference sequence). The V segment lost 2 bases and the J segment 3 bases; nucleotides outside the gene matches: 10. The CDR3 totals 16 residues. The CDR3, as DNA: TGTGCCACCAGCAGACGGACAGGTGCCTACCGCTACGAGCAGTACTTC. As protein: CATSRRTGAYRYEQYF. Drawing the rest from reference TRBV15 and TRBJ2-7, the complete variable domain is DAMVIQNPRYQVTQFGKPVTLSCSQTLNHNVMYWYQQKSSQAPKLLFHYYDKDFNNEADTPDNFQSRRPNTSFCFLDIRSPGLGDTAMYLCATSRRTGAYRYEQYFGPGTRLTVT.

The genes are TRBV20-1 and TRBJ2-5; 7 bases map to TRBD2. The CDR3 spans 14 residues. V was pared by 6 bases and J by 5 bases, with 12 bases of the junction left unmatched. CDR1 is DFQATT, CDR2 SNEGSKA, per germline (reference sequence). Here the CDR3 DNA reads TGCAGTGCCAAGCGGGGTGGGGGTATGGAGACCCAGTACTTC. This encodes CSAKRGGGMETQYF.